These T cell receptor beta chains were read from a single sample in a study of T cell responses to AZD1222 COVID-19 vaccine. Measured with immunoSEQ multiplex PCR; TCRdb has only the in-frame clones, and not every one. The repertoire holds 85,000 or so clones, with just under 90% as singletons. The material was peripheral blood, obtained on day 0 of AZD1222 vaccination. These receptors originate from an adult in good health. The CDR3 runs from the conserved cysteine through the conserved F or W. The order of the fields is clone size, V gene, J gene, D gene, CDR3 DNA, CDR3 protein. A D gene is named only where the DNA matches it firmly. Only part of the rows carry a size: once, few, many, or a class if the clone is expanded.

once	TRBV6-5	TRBJ1-5	-	TGTGCCAGCAGTAGGGGCGGATCTCCTGATCAGCCCCAGCATTTT	CASSRGGSPDQPQHF
-	TRBV12-3/TRBV12-4	TRBJ1-2	-	TGTGCCAGCAGTTTCTCAGAGAACTATGGCTACACCTTC	CASSFSENYGYTF
-	TRBV13	TRBJ1-2	-	TGTGCCAGCAGCTTAGGCTCCAGTGGCTACACCTTC	CASSLGSSGYTF
-	TRBV7-3	TRBJ1-1	-	TGTGCCAGCAGCTCCCTAGGAGGGCGGAACACTGAAGCTTTCTTT	CASSSLGGRNTEAFF
-	TRBV5-1	TRBJ1-1	-	TGCGCCAGCAGCTTGTGGGACTTGAACACTGAAGCTTTCTTT	CASSLWDLNTEAFF
-	TRBV9	TRBJ2-1	-	TGTGCCAGCAGCGCCCGGGACACCTCTTACAATGAGCAGTTCTTC	CASSARDTSYNEQFF
few	TRBV27	TRBJ1-1	-	TGTGCCAGCAGTTTATCAGCAGGAAGGGCTGAAGCTTTCTTT	CASSLSAGRAEAFF
-	TRBV7-8	TRBJ1-1	-	TGTGCCAGCAGCGTACACAGGGCGGGTGGGGTCACTGAAGCTTTCTTT	CASSVHRAGGVTEAFF
-	TRBV5-1	TRBJ2-3	TRBD1	TGCGCCAGCAGCTTGGAAGGGGGCTCCACAGATACGCAGTATTTT	CASSLEGGSTDTQYF
-	TRBV7-2	TRBJ1-1	-	TGTGCCAGCAGCACGACCAGGGGATACACTGAAGCTTTCTTT	CASSTTRGYTEAFF
-	TRBV6-5	TRBJ2-3	TRBD1	TGTGCCAGCAGCTACACATCGATAACGGGACAGGGAGCGCAGTATTTT	CASSYTSITGQGAQYF
-	TRBV4-2	TRBJ1-4	TRBD1	TGTGCCAGCAGCCAAGAACTCTCAGGGGGGAGCGAAAAACTGTTTTTT	CASSQELSGGSEKLFF
-	TRBV6-1	TRBJ2-1	TRBD1	TGTGCCAGCAGTGACGGGGCCTCCCGGGACAGGAGACACAATGAGCAGTTCTTC	CASSDGASRDRRHNEQFF
-	TRBV5-1	TRBJ1-2	TRBD1	TGCGCCAGCACCATGGACAGGGGGCTTTGGGGCTACACCTTC	CASTMDRGLWGYTF
-	TRBV25-1	TRBJ1-2	-	TGTGCCAGCAGTGAATTAGGAGACAGACCCTATGGCTACACCTTC	CASSELGDRPYGYTF
-	TRBV13	TRBJ1-1	-	TGTGCCAGCAGTTGGGTAGGGAACACTGAAGCTTTCTTT	CASSWVGNTEAFF
-	TRBV5-1	TRBJ2-2	TRBD1	TGCGCCAGCAGCGTCAGGGGGCTCGCGAACACCGGGGAGCTGTTTTTT	CASSVRGLANTGELFF
once	TRBV5-8	TRBJ1-1	-	TGTGCCAGCAGCTTTTATAACACTGAAGCTTTCTTT	CASSFYNTEAFF
-	TRBV18	TRBJ2-5	-	TGTGCCAGCTCACCACCGGGAGAGACCCAGTACTTC	CASSPPGETQYF
-	TRBV25-1	TRBJ1-2	-	TGTGCCAGCAGTGAAGGAGGATGGGGAGGCTATGGCTACACCTTC	CASSEGGWGGYGYTF
-	TRBV7-2	TRBJ1-1	-	TGTGCCAGCAGCTTACCCCAACTATACACTGAAGCTTTCTTT	CASSLPQLYTEAFF
-	TRBV2	TRBJ1-5	TRBD1	TGTGCCAGCAGAAGGGACAGGGGGCGCGACCGGCAGCCCCAGCATTTT	CASRRDRGRDRQPQHF
-	TRBV27	TRBJ2-6	TRBD1	TGTGCCAGCAGTTTCGCCGGGACAGTTCCCTCTGGGGCCAACGTCCTGACTTTC	CASSFAGTVPSGANVLTF
medium-sized	TRBV7-9	TRBJ2-1	-	TGTGCCAGCAGCACGCCCAACAATGAGCAGTTCTTC	CASSTPNNEQFF
-	TRBV10-3	TRBJ1-5	-	TGTGCCATCAGACAGGGCTTAGGGCAGCCCCAGCATTTT	CAIRQGLGQPQHF
-	TRBV2	TRBJ1-5	-	TGTGCCAGCAGGGGTGGGGGCAATCAGCCCCAGCATTTT	CASRGGGNQPQHF